This T cell receptor (beta chain) was sequenced in a study of glioma-infiltrating T cells. Study observations and caveats: Gliomas, especially low-grade, showed above-expected tissue-blood divergence; non-neoplastic patients showed below.

This clonotype was seen a few times. Its specificity is not known. This may be a read error: a much more frequent sequence differs by one nucleotide. The iRepertoire nested amplicon-rescue multiplex PCR amplified TCR alpha and beta CDR3s from RNA. TCRdb reanalysed the multiplex PCR reads using MiXCR and keeps one entry per CDR3 protein. The table includes fewer than 200,000 distinct CDR3 sequences, around 30% detected once. V lost 1 base and J 1 base, leaving 16 bases between the germline ends. The germline CDR1 and CDR2 sequences are MGHDK and SYGVNS. CDR3 size: 17 residues. Sequenced sample: glioma tissue, nonneoplastic brain tissue, or PBMCs (not recorded which). J is TRBJ1-2 and V is TRBV25-1; D might be TRBD1 (6 bases). This TCR derives from a human donor with low-grade glioma or glioblastoma, undergoing nonglioma brain surgery, or in good health (not recorded which). The CDR3 region is CASSESGAGELNYGYTF. CDR3 nucleotides: TGTGCCAGCAGTGAATCGGGGGCGGGTGAACTTAACTATGGCTACACCTTC.